This T cell receptor beta chain comes out of a study of blood T cell repertoires in COVID-19. CDR3 length equals 15 residues. V gave up 5 bases and J gave up 2 bases; unmatched junction bases: 4. Germline V gene lookup returns CDR1 LGHDT and CDR2 YNNKEL (reference sequence). Within the 2 weeks before study entry, each person in the exposed group met a COVID-19 case. As handled by the study authors: Estimates of nucleated cell counts were drawn from the amplification of reference gene primers. The protocol was immunoSEQ multiplex PCR, while the TCRdb copy is restricted to in-frame clones and leaves out a portion. The V and J calls and clone size come from that table; D and trimming were worked out from the DNA. The sample lists roughly 200,000 clones, 80% to 90% occurring once.

The chain joins TRBV3-1 (or the pseudogene TRBV3-2) to TRBJ2-3, with 10 bases aligning to TRBD2. The sample comprised PBMCs or T cells enriched from blood (not recorded which). This clonotype was sampled from a woman between 50 and 59 years old who had been exposed to COVID-19. Written as DNA, the CDR3 is TGTGCCAGCAGCTTCACTAGCGGGGACACAGATACGCAGTATTTT. Protein: CASSFTSGDTDTQYF.